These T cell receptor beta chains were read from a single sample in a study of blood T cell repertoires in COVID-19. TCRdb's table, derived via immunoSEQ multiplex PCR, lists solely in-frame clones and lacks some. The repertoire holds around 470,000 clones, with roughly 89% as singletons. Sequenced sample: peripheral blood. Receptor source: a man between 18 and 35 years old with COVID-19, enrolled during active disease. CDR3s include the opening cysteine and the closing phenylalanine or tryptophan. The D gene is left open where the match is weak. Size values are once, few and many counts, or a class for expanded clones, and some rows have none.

CDR3aa: CASSPNPQETQYF
CDR3nt: TGTGCCAGCAGCCCCAATCCCCAAGAGACCCAGTACTTC
j_gene: TRBJ2-5
abundance: few
d_gene: NA
v_gene: TRBV7-6

CDR3aa: CASSPGQSYEQYF
CDR3nt: TGTGCCAGCTCACCAGGACAGTCCTACGAGCAGTACTTC
j_gene: TRBJ2-7
abundance: few
d_gene: NA
v_gene: TRBV18

CDR3aa: CASSRGLAGVREQFF
CDR3nt: TGTGCCAGCAGTCGTGGACTAGCGGGAGTGCGTGAGCAGTTCTTC
j_gene: TRBJ2-1
abundance: NA
d_gene: TRBD2
v_gene: TRBV27

CDR3aa: CASSSGDRGQPQHF
CDR3nt: TGTGCCAGTAGTAGTGGGGACAGGGGCCAGCCCCAGCATTTT
j_gene: TRBJ1-5
abundance: NA
d_gene: TRBD1
v_gene: TRBV19

CDR3aa: CASSTDRYEQYF
CDR3nt: TGTGCCAGCAGTACTGACAGGTACGAGCAGTACTTC
j_gene: TRBJ2-7
abundance: NA
d_gene: NA
v_gene: TRBV2

CDR3aa: CASSESEGNYTF
CDR3nt: TGTGCCAGCAGTGAATCGGAGGGAAACTACACCTTC
j_gene: TRBJ1-2
abundance: NA
d_gene: NA
v_gene: TRBV6-1

CDR3aa: CASSLRGGHHEQFF
CDR3nt: TGTGCCAGCAGTTTACGGGGGGGCCACCATGAGCAGTTCTTC
j_gene: TRBJ2-1
abundance: once
d_gene: TRBD2
v_gene: TRBV27

CDR3aa: CASSSRQVQETQYF
CDR3nt: TGTGCCAGCAGCTCTAGACAGGTGCAAGAGACCCAGTACTTC
j_gene: TRBJ2-5
abundance: NA
d_gene: NA
v_gene: TRBV5-6

CDR3aa: CASLRVGLSGNTIYF
CDR3nt: TGTGCCAGCCTCCGAGTAGGACTCTCTGGAAACACCATATATTTT
j_gene: TRBJ1-3
abundance: NA
d_gene: NA
v_gene: TRBV6-6

CDR3aa: CASSYNTGYEQYF
CDR3nt: TGTGCCAGTAGTTATAACACAGGCTACGAGCAGTACTTC
j_gene: TRBJ2-7
abundance: NA
d_gene: NA
v_gene: TRBV19

CDR3aa: CASSAATSGSLYEQYF
CDR3nt: TGTGCCAGCAGCGCAGCGACTAGCGGGAGTTTATACGAGCAGTACTTC
j_gene: TRBJ2-7
abundance: NA
d_gene: TRBD2
v_gene: TRBV9

CDR3aa: CASSPPRLAGYNEQFF
CDR3nt: TGCGCCAGCAGCCCCCCGCGACTAGCGGGCTACAATGAGCAGTTCTTC
j_gene: TRBJ2-1
abundance: NA
d_gene: TRBD2
v_gene: TRBV4-1

CDR3aa: CASSLGVVSGAFTEAFF
CDR3nt: TGCGCCAGCAGCTTAGGGGTAGTTTCAGGGGCGTTTACTGAAGCTTTCTTT
j_gene: TRBJ1-1
abundance: once
d_gene: NA
v_gene: TRBV5-1

CDR3aa: CAISESPFDRARNQPQHF
CDR3nt: TGTGCCATCAGTGAGTCCCCTTTTGACAGGGCTCGCAATCAGCCCCAGCATTTT
j_gene: TRBJ1-5
abundance: NA
d_gene: TRBD1
v_gene: TRBV10-3

CDR3aa: CAWACWEGEYEQYF
CDR3nt: TGTGCCTGGGCTTGTTGGGAGGGGGAATACGAGCAGTACTTC
j_gene: TRBJ2-7
abundance: NA
d_gene: NA
v_gene: TRBV30

CDR3aa: CASGRGEGYEQYF
CDR3nt: TGTGCCAGCGGTAGAGGGGAGGGCTACGAGCAGTACTTC
j_gene: TRBJ2-7
abundance: NA
d_gene: TRBD2
v_gene: TRBV6-5

CDR3aa: CASTPEGGQGSPLHF
CDR3nt: TGTGCCAGCACCCCTGAGGGGGGGCAGGGTTCACCCCTCCACTTT
j_gene: TRBJ1-6
abundance: NA
d_gene: NA
v_gene: TRBV7-9

CDR3aa: CASSLTNRGTSPLHF
CDR3nt: TGTGCCAGCAGCTTAACAAACAGGGGTACTTCACCCCTCCACTTT
j_gene: TRBJ1-6
abundance: NA
d_gene: TRBD1
v_gene: TRBV7-8

CDR3aa: CATSDAGTGGEKLFF
CDR3nt: TGTGCCACCAGTGATGCCGGGACAGGTGGGGAAAAACTGTTTTTT
j_gene: TRBJ1-4
abundance: NA
d_gene: TRBD1
v_gene: TRBV24-1

CDR3aa: CASSIALLRQGAETQYF
CDR3nt: TGTGCCAGTAGTATAGCCCTCCTCAGACAGGGGGCAGAGACCCAGTACTTC
j_gene: TRBJ2-5
abundance: NA
d_gene: TRBD1
v_gene: TRBV19

CDR3aa: CASSLRGPDGYTF
CDR3nt: TGTGCCAGCAGCTTGCGGGGGCCGGATGGCTACACCTTC
j_gene: TRBJ1-2
abundance: NA
d_gene: NA
v_gene: TRBV11-3

CDR3aa: CASSSRAGEDTEAFF
CDR3nt: TGTGCCAGCAGCTCCAGAGCAGGGGAAGACACTGAAGCTTTCTTT
j_gene: TRBJ1-1
abundance: few
d_gene: NA
v_gene: TRBV7-9